Below, 22 T cell receptor beta chains from the same sample are listed, as sequenced in a study of T cells in Graves' hyperthyroidism and ophthalmopathy. Amplified TCR beta CDR3 regions came from RNA transcripts. HTBI primers drove first-round RT-PCR of the TCR CDR3. TCRdb re-called the multiplex PCR reads with MiXCR, one entry per CDR3 protein. The sample holds 300,000 to 400,000 distinct CDR3 sequences, roughly 15% seen once. The sequenced material came from blood. Receptor source: a woman in her 30s with Graves' ophthalmopathy.

The sample holds a few counts of this clonotype. The CDR3 nucleotides are TGTGCCAGCAGCTTAGTGGCAGGGGGCGTCGGATCACCCCTCCACTTT. Amino acid sequence: CASSLVAGGVGSPLHF. The V and J genes are TRBV5-5 and TRBJ1-6, with 8 nucleotides matching TRBD1. The length of the CDR3 is 16 residues. Looked up from germline, CDR1 is SGHKS and CDR2 is YYEKEE (reference sequence). The junction had 11 bases not matched to a gene; V was cut back by 2 bases and J by 10 bases.

The chain employs TRBV6-5 and TRBJ1-2; D is undetermined. V was cut by 1 base and J by 7 bases, with 7 bases left in between. Germline V gene data show CDR1 as MNHEY and CDR2 as SVGAGI. CDR3 length equals 12 residues. The CDR3 DNA reads as TGTGCCAGCAGTTACTATGCGGGTGGCTACACCTTC. Its translation is CASSYYAGGYTF.

This clonotype was seen repeatedly, ten times or more. The chain couples TRBV3-1 to TRBJ2-1; TRBD2 agrees at 7 bases. Germline values: CDR1 LGHDT, CDR2 YNNKEL (reference sequence). The V and J ends lost 2 bases and 5 bases, in that order; junction bases with no gene match: 3. This CDR3 has 14 amino acids. The CDR3 reads CASSQMAGDNEQFF. Here the CDR3 DNA reads TGTGCCAGCAGCCAAATGGCGGGGGACAATGAGCAGTTCTTC.

There are many counts of this clonotype. The V gene is TRBV25-1, the J gene TRBJ2-3; no reliable D call. Trimming pared 4 bases from V and 4 bases from J, leaving 9 bases between. The CDR3 sequence is 13 residues long. Per the germline V gene, CDR1 is MGHDK and CDR2 is SYGVNS. This CDR3 reads CASSGGDADTQYF. DNA for the CDR3: TGTGCCAGCAGTGGCGGCGATGCAGATACGCAGTATTTT.

This clonotype was found a few times. The chain recombines TRBV5-4 with TRBJ2-3, with D maybe TRBD1 (6 bases). V shed 7 bases and J shed 2 bases, with 14 bases lying between them. CDR1 SGHNT and CDR2 YYREEE come from the germline V gene (reference sequence). This CDR3 region has 14 residues. CDR3 in amino acids: CASLIGQNTDTQYF. The CDR3 DNA sequence: TGTGCCAGCCTAATAGGACAGAACACAGATACGCAGTATTTT.

This clonotype was detected ten times or more. This rearrangement joins TRBV15 to TRBJ2-5; TRBD1 matches 10 bases. V was pared by 1 base and J by 2 bases, with 7 bases of the junction left unmatched. Germline V lookup: CDR1 LNHNV, CDR2 YYDKDF (reference sequence). The CDR3 runs 17 residues. The CDR3 nucleotides read TGTGCCACCAGCAGAGTGGGACAGGGGATTGTTCAAGAGACCCAGTACTTC. It yields the protein CATSRVGQGIVQETQYF.

This sequence joins TRBV11-3 and TRBJ1-2; a weak D match, TRBD1 (6 bases). In germline, CDR1 is SGHNT, CDR2 YENEEA. V was pared by 4 bases and J by 2 bases, with 17 bases between. CDR3 length: 16 amino acids. This chain's CDR3 is CASSYRAPGPNYGYTF. The DNA for the CDR3 is TGTGCCAGCAGCTACAGGGCGCCGGGGCCAAACTATGGCTACACCTTC.

This clonotype was detected ten times or more. The rearrangement joins TRBV7-2 to TRBJ2-5, with unresolved D. Germline CDR1 is SGHTA and CDR2 is FQGNSA. The CDR3 is made up of 12 amino acids. V lost 0 bases and J lost 7, with 6 bases in between. The CDR3, as DNA: TGTGCCAGCAGCTTAGCCCTAGGGACCCAGTACTTC. Translated: CASSLALGTQYF.

This clonotype was counted ten times or more. J is TRBJ1-2 and V is TRBV3-1; the D gene is possibly TRBD1 (6 bases). V was trimmed by 1 base and J by 2 bases, leaving 14 bases between them. The CDR3 spans 16 residues. The germline V gene encodes CDR1 LGHDT and CDR2 YNNKEL (reference sequence). The CDR3 DNA is TGTGCCAGCAGCCAAGGGAGACGTACAGGGAACTATGGCTACACCTTC. It encodes CASSQGRRTGNYGYTF.

About this clonotype: The junction differs from germline at one of its ends, possibly a read error. The chain uses TRBV6-2 or TRBV6-3 and TRBJ2-1; 7 bases are a match to TRBD1. The CDR3 contains 15 residues. Per germline, CDR1 MNHEY and CDR2 SVGEGT. The CDR3 region is CASSDSGAGGNEQFF. DNA for the CDR3: TGTGCCAGCAGTGACTCTGGGGCAGGGGGCAATGAGCAGTTCTTC.

This clonotype was seen many times. This chain connects TRBV24-1 to TRBJ1-4; 9 bases agree with TRBD1. The V segment lost 6 bases and the J segment 7 bases; nucleotides outside the gene matches: 11. The CDR3 contains 16 residues. Germline CDR1 is KGHDR and CDR2 is SFDVKD. The CDR3 DNA sequence: TGTGCCACCAGTCCTCTAAACGGGACAGGGATTGAAAAACTGTTTTTT. This sequence encodes CATSPLNGTGIEKLFF.

This clonotype has at least ten counts. V and J are TRBV20-1 and TRBJ1-5; D may be TRBD1 (6 bases). Germline V lookup: CDR1 DFQATT, CDR2 SNEGSKA (reference sequence). There are 15 residues in the CDR3. V was shortened by 2 bases and J by 3 bases, with 14 bases between the two germline ends. The CDR3 region is CSARLKGGINQPQHF. CDR3 DNA sequence: TGCAGTGCTAGACTGAAAGGGGGAATCAATCAGCCCCAGCATTTT.

This clonotype came up many times. V and J are TRBV20-1 and TRBJ1-1; D not resolved. The CDR3 totals 13 residues. CDR1 is DFQATT, CDR2 SNEGSKA, per germline (reference sequence). Trimming pared 4 bases from V and 11 bases from J, leaving 20 bases between. CDR3 sequence (DNA): TGCAGTGCTATTGAGGACCGCTCGGATGCGGCTTTCTTT. Residues: CSAIEDRSDAAFF.

This clonotype was observed a few times. The V and J genes are TRBV5-4 and TRBJ2-1; TRBD1 matches 7 bases. This CDR3 comprises 15 residues. From germline, CDR1 is SGHNT and CDR2 YYREEE (reference sequence). J gave up 5 bases and V 3 bases, and 8 bases lay outside the gene matches. CDR3 in amino acids: CASSSGTVKDNEQFF. The CDR3 coding sequence is TGTGCCAGCAGCTCCGGGACAGTGAAAGACAATGAGCAGTTCTTC.

This clonotype was picked up many times. The genes are TRBV7-9 and TRBJ1-2, with 7 bases aligning to TRBD1. The CDR3 contains 15 residues. Germline V gene lookup returns CDR1 SEHNR and CDR2 FQNEAQ (reference sequence). Trimming at V came to 3 bases and at J to 5 bases, leaving 9 bases not matched to a gene. CDR3 in DNA: TGTGCCAGCAGCTTCGCAGCAGGGGGTCAGTATGGCTACACCTTC. The encoded protein is CASSFAAGGQYGYTF.

Points on this clonotype: This may arise from a read error, as a much more abundant clone is one base away. The V and J genes are TRBV20-1 and TRBJ2-7; 7 bases agree with TRBD2. J gave up 6 bases and V 6 bases, and 11 bases lay outside the gene matches. The germline V gene has CDR1 DFQATT and CDR2 SNEGSKA (reference sequence). This CDR3 comprises 13 residues. The CDR3 spells CSAPGGPVCEQYF. In DNA, the CDR3 is TGCAGTGCACCGGGGGGACCGGTCTGCGAGCAGTACTTC.

On this clonotype itself: With a much larger clone just one base away, this may be a read error. The chain combines TRBV11-2 with TRBJ2-7; D is uncertain. The germline gives CDR1 SGHAT, CDR2 FQNNGV. This CDR3 is 14 amino acids long. The CDR3 spells CASSQGPVNCEQYF. The CDR3 DNA reads as TGCGCCAGCAGCCAAGGTCCCGTTAACTGCGAGCAGTACTTC.

In this sample, this clonotype turned up many times. The rearrangement joins TRBV6-1 to TRBJ2-1; possibly TRBD1 for D (5 bases). V lost 10 bases and J 5 bases, leaving 15 bases between the germline ends. Germline assignment: CDR1 MNHNS and CDR2 SASEGT. There are 13 residues in the CDR3. CDR3 nucleotide sequence: TGTGCCACCCTACAGGCAAGCGACAATGAGCAGTTCTTC. Translated: CATLQASDNEQFF.

Worth noting for this clonotype: One base away lies a much larger clone, so this may be a sequencing read error. CDR3 nucleotide sequence: TGTGCCACCAGTGATTTTGGGGGTCAGGGGGCGCATGGGCAGTTCTTC. It yields the protein CATSDFGGQGAHGQFF. The rearrangement uses TRBV24-1 and TRBJ2-1; TRBD1 agrees at 8 bases. V was clipped by 1 base and J by 12 bases; unmatched bases: 13. The CDR3 consists of 16 residues. Germline loops: CDR1 KGHDR, CDR2 SFDVKD.

This clonotype has a count of ten or more. J is TRBJ1-1 and V is TRBV20-1; D unresolved. CDR1 is DFQATT, CDR2 SNEGSKA, per germline (reference sequence). Trimming took off 0 bases at V and 1 base at J, with 6 bases between the two ends. The CDR3 is 13 amino acids. CDR3 amino acids: CSARDDPNTEAFF. The CDR3 DNA sequence: TGCAGTGCTAGAGATGATCCGAACACTGAAGCTTTCTTT.

This clonotype was counted ten times or more. This chain connects TRBV27 to TRBJ2-7, with 8 positions matching TRBD2. V lost 4 bases to trimming and J lost 4 bases; unmatched junction nucleotides: 12. The germline CDR1 and CDR2 sequences are MNHEY and SMNVEV (reference sequence). The CDR3 spans 16 residues. CDR3 nucleotide sequence: TGTGCCAGCAGTTGGATAGCGGGGCCGCCCCATTACGAGCAGTACTTC. Protein sequence: CASSWIAGPPHYEQYF.

At least ten counts were recorded for this clonotype. The chain is built from TRBV10-3 and TRBJ1-1; 8 bases are shared with TRBD1. The V segment lost 2 bases and the J segment 0 bases; nucleotides outside the gene matches: 8. Germline V gene data show CDR1 as ENHRY and CDR2 as SYGVKD. This CDR3 comprises 17 residues. CDR3 nucleotide sequence: TGTGCCATCAGTGAGATGGTCACAGGGGGGATGAACACTGAAGCTTTCTTT. Amino acid sequence: CAISEMVTGGMNTEAFF.